The 14 T cell receptor beta chains listed next were all sequenced from one sample in a study of blood T cell repertoires in COVID-19. Method: immunoSEQ multiplex PCR; TCRdb's copy keeps in-frame clones and lacks some. The sample includes a few hundred thousand clones, 84% of them seen just once. Sample: peripheral blood. These receptor sequences come from an elderly woman with active or convalescent COVID-19.

The chain recombines TRBV7-2 with TRBJ2-7; tentatively, D is TRBD1 (5 bases). The CDR3 sequence is 13 residues long. In germline, CDR1 is SGHTA, CDR2 FQGNSA. With 4 bases removed from V and 0 bases from J, the gap between germline ends came to 7 bases. DNA for the CDR3: TGTGCCAGCAGCTCGGACATCTCCTACGAGCAGTACTTC. It specifies CASSSDISYEQYF.

The chain has TRBV5-1 and TRBJ2-7, with no clear D. The CDR3 runs 14 residues. Germline V gene data show CDR1 as SGHRS and CDR2 as YFSETQ. V lost 3 bases to trimming and J lost 1 base, with 11 bases between them. CDR3 amino acids: CASSSQTSSYEQYF. Here the CDR3 DNA reads TGCGCCAGCAGCTCCCAGACATCTTCCTACGAGCAGTACTTC.

The J gene is TRBJ2-7, the V gene TRBV7-4; 9 bases map to TRBD2. The CDR3 spans 16 residues. Germline V gene data show CDR1 as SGHVT and CDR2 as SQSDAQ. V dropped 5 bases and J dropped 5; count of bases not matched to a gene: 13. The CDR3 region has the DNA TGTGCCAGCAGCCACCCGTCCGGGGTAGCGGGAGACGAGCAGTACTTC. It yields the protein CASSHPSGVAGDEQYF.

Only one count was recorded for this clone. The J gene is TRBJ2-7, the V gene TRBV27; 8 positions match TRBD2. The CDR3 loop spans 13 amino acids. Trimming cost V 9 bases and J 5 bases; bases outside gene matches: 9. Germline V CDR1 and CDR2: MNHEY, SMNVEV (reference sequence). For the CDR3, the DNA is TGTGCCAGTGGGGGACTAGTCAGAGACGAGCAGTACTTC. It yields the protein CASGGLVRDEQYF.

The genes are TRBV28 and TRBJ2-1; 7 nucleotides match TRBD2. Germline CDR1 is MDHEN and CDR2 is SYDVKM. The length of the CDR3 is 17 residues. V was clipped by 5 bases and J by 2 bases; unmatched bases: 12. CDR3 in DNA: TGTGCCAGCAGTCCCAGAGTCTCGGCGGGGGCCTACAATGAGCAGTTCTTC. Amino acid sequence: CASSPRVSAGAYNEQFF.

This clone has just a few counts. Here the CDR3 reads CASSLPGQPYGYTF. The DNA for the CDR3 is TGTGCCAGCAGTTTACCGGGACAGCCCTATGGCTACACCTTC. This chain links TRBV27 with TRBJ1-2; 7 bases are a match to TRBD1. CDR3 size: 14 residues. Germline CDR1 is MNHEY and CDR2 is SMNVEV (reference sequence). Trimming cost V 2 bases and J 4 bases; bases outside gene matches: 4.

This sequence joins TRBV7-2 and TRBJ1-1, with a possible D match to TRBD1 (5 bases). The germline V gene encodes CDR1 SGHTA and CDR2 FQGNSA. V lost 5 bases and J lost 7, with 11 bases in between. The CDR3 covers 12 residues. CDR3 bases: TGTGCCAGCAGCGAACACGACAGTGAAGCTTTCTTT. Protein sequence: CASSEHDSEAFF.

In regard to this clone: The junction differs from germline at one of its ends, possibly a read error. The chain recombines TRBV18 with TRBJ2-3; 8 bases are a match to TRBD2. Germline lookup yields CDR1 KGHSH and CDR2 LQKENI. The CDR3 covers 16 residues. This CDR3 is CASSPQRETSRDTQYF. The CDR3 bases are TGTGCCAGCTCCCCACAGCGGGAGACGAGTAGGGATACGCAGTATTTT.

The chain combines TRBV6-5 with TRBJ2-1, with 7 bases aligning to TRBD2. CDR3 length: 14 amino acids. J gave up 7 bases and V 7 bases, and 10 bases lay outside the gene matches. Germline loops: CDR1 MNHEY, CDR2 SVGAGI. CDR3 in amino acids: CASTPLWGGNEQFF. As DNA, the CDR3 is TGTGCCAGCACCCCCCTATGGGGGGGAAATGAGCAGTTCTTC.

The genes are TRBV7-6 and TRBJ2-3; 7 nucleotides match TRBD2. This CDR3 region has 18 residues. From germline, CDR1 is SGHVS and CDR2 FNYEAQ. Trimming at V came to 4 bases and at J to 0 bases, leaving 13 bases not matched to a gene. CDR3 sequence: CASSYLGGTGSSTDTQYF. The CDR3 DNA reads as TGTGCCAGCAGCTATTTGGGAGGGACGGGTTCTAGCACAGATACGCAGTATTTT. Full variable domain (rest looked up from reference TRBV7-6 and TRBJ2-3): GAGVSQSPRYKVTKRGQDVALRCDPISGHVSLYWYRQALGQGPEFLTYFNYEAQQDKSGLPNDRFSAERPEGSISTLTIQRTEQRDSAMYRCASSYLGGTGSSTDTQYFGPGTRLTVL.

The chain has TRBV7-9 and TRBJ2-6; TRBD1 might be the D (5 bases). The CDR3 has 15 amino acids. V was pared by 3 bases and J by 11 bases, with 17 bases between. Germline V gives CDR1 SEHNR, CDR2 FQNEAQ (reference sequence). CDR3 nucleotides: TGTGCCAGCAGCTTTTCCAGGGTGGAATCCTACGTCCTGACTTTC. It encodes CASSFSRVESYVLTF. Combining the CDR3 with reference TRBV7-9 and TRBJ2-6 gives the whole variable domain DTGVSQNPRHKITKRGQNVTFRCDPISEHNRLYWYRQTLGQGPEFLTYFQNEAQLEKSRLLSDRFSAERPKGSFSTLEIQRTEQGDSAMYLCASSFSRVESYVLTFGAGSRLTVL.

This rearrangement joins TRBV5-6 to TRBJ1-4; 7 nucleotides align to TRBD1. Germline values: CDR1 SGHDT, CDR2 YYEEEE. V shed 3 bases, J shed 5 bases, and the junction held 7 bases outside the gene matches. This CDR3 has 15 residues. The CDR3 spells CASSSRGTANEKLFF. CDR3 in DNA: TGTGCCAGCAGCTCCAGAGGGACAGCGAATGAAAAACTGTTTTTT.

Only one count was recorded for this clone. The V and J genes are TRBV4-3 and TRBJ2-7, with D maybe TRBD1 (5 bases). The CDR3 has 18 amino acids. Germline V gives CDR1 LGHNA, CDR2 YSLEER. V shed 3 bases and J shed 2 bases, with 23 bases lying between them. The chain's CDR3 is CASSQNPVGTGGAYEQYF. In DNA form, the CDR3 reads TGCGCCAGCAGCCAGAACCCCGTGGGAACAGGCGGAGCCTACGAGCAGTACTTC.

The chain carries TRBV4-2 and TRBJ2-3; D may be TRBD1 (5 bases). From germline, CDR1 is LGHNA and CDR2 YNFKEQ. The V end lost 3 bases, the J end lost 2 bases, and 12 bases lay between the germline ends. The CDR3 is 15 amino acids. CDR3 bases: TGTGCCAGCAGCCAGTTGACAGATCACACAGATACGCAGTATTTT. This codes for CASSQLTDHTDTQYF.